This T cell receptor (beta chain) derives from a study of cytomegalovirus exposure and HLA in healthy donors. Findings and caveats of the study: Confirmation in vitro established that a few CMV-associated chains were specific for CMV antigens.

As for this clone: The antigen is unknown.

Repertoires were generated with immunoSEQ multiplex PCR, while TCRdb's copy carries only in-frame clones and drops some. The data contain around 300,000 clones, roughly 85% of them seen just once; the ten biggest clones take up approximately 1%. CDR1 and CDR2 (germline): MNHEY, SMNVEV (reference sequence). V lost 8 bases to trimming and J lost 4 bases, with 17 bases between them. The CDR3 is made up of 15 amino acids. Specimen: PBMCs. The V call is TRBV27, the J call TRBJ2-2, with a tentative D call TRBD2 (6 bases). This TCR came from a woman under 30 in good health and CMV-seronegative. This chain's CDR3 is CASRWTMGGTGELFF. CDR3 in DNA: TGTGCCAGCCGCTGGACTATGGGGGGCACCGGGGAGCTGTTTTTT.